One sample yielded the 4 T cell receptor beta chains listed below, sequenced in a study of monozygotic twins with cystic fibrosis. Using immunoSEQ multiplex PCR, the repertoire was profiled, and TCRdb retains in-frame clones only, with some absent. The table lists about 32,000 clones, under 95% of them singletons, with roughly 1% in the top ten. The sequenced material came from blood. Receptors originate from a girl aged 2-10 years with cystic fibrosis.

This chain links TRBV28 with TRBJ2-7, with D unclear. Trimming took 8 bases from V and 1 from J, leaving 9 bases between them. The CDR3 runs to 12 residues. Germline assignment: CDR1 MDHEN and CDR2 SYDVKM. This chain's CDR3 is CASCDGSYEQYF. In DNA form, the CDR3 reads TGTGCCAGCTGCGACGGTTCCTACGAGCAGTACTTC.

This chain joins TRBV25-1 and TRBJ2-3; D is possibly TRBD2 (6 bases). The V and J ends lost 3 bases and 2 bases respectively, with 12 bases between them. The CDR3 has 15 amino acids. Germline CDR1 reads MGHDK; CDR2 reads SYGVNS. The CDR3 DNA reads TGTGCCAGCAGTGATGGAGGCGGGATCACAGATACGCAGTATTTT. Protein: CASSDGGGITDTQYF.

The chain carries TRBV19 and TRBJ1-4; 7 nucleotides align to TRBD1. The ends lost 5 bases at V and 6 bases at J; junction bases unmatched: 6. Germline values: CDR1 LNHDA, CDR2 SQIVND (reference sequence). This CDR3 comprises 14 residues. In DNA form, the CDR3 reads TGTGCCAGTAGTCGACAGGGACGCGATGAAAAACTGTTTTTT. Translating gives CASSRQGRDEKLFF.

DNA for the CDR3: TGTGCCAGCAGTCAAACAGGGTGGCTAGCGACTGAAGCTTTCTTT. This codes for CASSQTGWLATEAFF. The chain has TRBV6-4 and TRBJ1-1; a possible D gene is TRBD1 (6 bases). The CDR3 contains 15 residues. CDR1 and CDR2 from the germline V gene are MRHNA and SNTAGT. The germline V and J ends were trimmed by 5 bases and 5 bases, with 18 bases remaining between them.